The sample holds a few counts of the clone carrying this T cell receptor (beta chain). The target antigen is unknown. This sample was included in a study of Ad26.COV2.S vaccination and SARS-CoV-2 variants. General study findings and limits: Assessments of TCR breadth and depth may have underestimated the total T cell responses.

Treatment denoted: around 19 received Ad26.COV2.S at low or high dose, single or two shots; roughly five received placebo; per-sample allocation not given. Sampling occurred on day 63 after the first vaccine or placebo injection. CDR3 length equals 13 residues. Germline V gene data show CDR1 as SGHNT and CDR2 as YYREEE (reference sequence). Deletions cut 1 base from V and 1 base from J, with 5 bases between. The method was immunoSEQ multiplex PCR; TCRdb's version includes in-frame clones alone and lacks a portion of them. The sample contains over 400,000 clones, approximately 90% of which appear only once.

V and J are TRBV5-4 and TRBJ1-1; no firm D call. The sequence was collected from a person between 18 and 65 years old who received the Ad26.COV2.S COVID-19 vaccine or a placebo. Sequenced material: peripheral blood, taken in a trial of Ad26.COV2.S vaccine versus placebo. CDR3 sequence: CASSLPENTEAFF. CDR3 coding DNA: TGTGCCAGCAGCTTGCCAGAGAACACTGAAGCTTTCTTT.